A single sample is the source of the 25 T cell receptor beta chains below, sequenced in a study of cytomegalovirus exposure and HLA in healthy donors. This PCR relied on a set of 60 Vbeta primers and 13 Jbeta primers. Sequencing was performed with immunoSEQ multiplex PCR; in TCRdb, only in-frame clones are kept and a portion is missing. The top ten clones hold 13% of a sample with over 65,000 clones, 65% to 80% of them seen once. Sequenced material: PBMCs. The receptors stem from a human donor in good health.

The genes are TRBV6-1 and TRBJ1-4; TRBD1 matches at 7 bases. This CDR3 region has 14 residues. With 5 bases clipped from V and 8 bases from J, the junction kept 8 bases outside the gene matches. Germline lookup yields CDR1 MNHNS and CDR2 SASEGT. The DNA for the CDR3 is TGTGCCAGCAGTCAACAGGGGATTAAAGAAAAACTGTTTTTT. Amino acid sequence: CASSQQGIKEKLFF.

This clone was detected only once. The rearrangement joins TRBV18 to TRBJ1-1, with 7 bases identical to TRBD1. With V trimmed by 3 bases and J by 3 bases, 1 base remained unmatched. Germline assignment: CDR1 KGHSH and CDR2 LQKENI. CDR3 length: 13 amino acids. CDR3 region: CASSPDRYTEAFF. DNA of the CDR3: TGTGCCAGCTCACCGGACAGGTACACTGAAGCTTTCTTT.

The chain employs TRBV10-3 and TRBJ2-5; the D is unclear. The CDR3 covers 12 residues. V lost 10 bases, J lost 5 bases, and 14 bases lay in between. Germline V gene data show CDR1 as ENHRY and CDR2 as SYGVKD. This CDR3 is CATSSSRETQYF. The DNA of the CDR3 is TGTGCCACTTCGTCTTCTCGGGAGACCCAGTACTTC.

The chain couples TRBV30 to TRBJ2-7, with D possibly TRBD2 on 7 matching bases. CDR1 and CDR2 (germline): GTSNPN, SVGIG (reference sequence). The CDR3 extends over 14 amino acids. V was clipped by 2 bases and J by 4 bases, with 15 bases between them. In nucleotides, the CDR3 is TGTGCCTGGAGTATGGGGGGGGGCCAATACGAGCAGTACTTC. It translates to CAWSMGGGQYEQYF.

V is TRBV4-1 and J is TRBJ2-7, with D tentatively TRBD2 (5 bases). Trimming cost V 4 bases and J 7 bases, with 8 bases left between them. Germline V gives CDR1 MGHRA, CDR2 YSYEKL. This CDR3 contains 11 residues. The CDR3 DNA reads as TGCGCCAGCAGCCTATCGGGGGAGCAGTACTTC. This codes for CASSLSGEQYF.

The genes are TRBV12-5 and TRBJ1-4; D remains ambiguous. CDR3 size: 17 residues. The germline V gene has CDR1 LGHNT and CDR2 FRNRAP. With 0 bases removed from V and 2 bases from J, the gap between germline ends came to 13 bases. The CDR3 nucleotides are TGTGCTAGTGGTTTGGTAATGGAGGACGGCACTAATGAAAAACTGTTTTTT. This translates into CASGLVMEDGTNEKLFF.

V gene TRBV7-2 combines with J gene TRBJ2-5, with 7 bases that match TRBD2. Germline lookup yields CDR1 SGHTA and CDR2 FQGNSA. Trimming took 7 bases from V and 5 from J; bases not matched to a gene: 7. The CDR3 covers 13 residues. The CDR3 sequence: CASNGAGRETQYF. In DNA form, the CDR3 reads TGTGCCAGCAACGGAGCGGGACGTGAGACCCAGTACTTC.

This clone was counted a single time. V is TRBV5-4 and J is TRBJ2-7; TRBD1 aligns across 9 bases. CDR1 and CDR2 from the germline V gene are SGHNT and YYREEE (reference sequence). The CDR3 loop spans 16 amino acids. J lost 3 bases, V lost 3 bases, and 10 bases had no gene match. CDR3 coding DNA: TGTGCCAGCAGCTCTACAGGACAGGGGAGAGGCTACGAGCAGTACTTC. The encoded protein is CASSSTGQGRGYEQYF.

This clone was counted once. The chain uses TRBV2 and TRBJ2-1, with a possible D match to TRBD2 (6 bases). This CDR3 spans 10 amino acids. The ends were cut back, 6 bases at V and 9 bases at J, with 6 bases in the middle. Germline values: CDR1 SNHLY, CDR2 FYNNEI. The CDR3 DNA reads TGTGCCAGCAGCGGGGGTGAGCAGTTCTTC. This codes for CASSGGEQFF.

The rearrangement joins TRBV19 to TRBJ1-4; 8 bases are a match to TRBD1. The germline CDR1 and CDR2 sequences are LNHDA and SQIVND (reference sequence). The CDR3 has 14 residues. Trimming took 8 bases from V and 8 from J; bases not matched to a gene: 10. The CDR3 DNA sequence: TGTGCCAGTGCCGTGGACAGGGCAGGCGAAAAACTGTTTTTT. Residues: CASAVDRAGEKLFF.

V usage is TRBV5-8 and J usage is TRBJ1-4; 10 bases map to TRBD1. Germline loops: CDR1 SGHTS, CDR2 YDEGEE. The CDR3 totals 15 residues. V gave up 3 bases and J gave up 5 bases; unmatched junction bases: 4. Here the CDR3 DNA reads TGTGCCAGCAGCTCGGACAGGGGGAGGAATGAAAAACTGTTTTTT. Its protein is CASSSDRGRNEKLFF.

This chain connects TRBV5-1 to TRBJ1-4; D ambiguous. CDR1 SGHRS and CDR2 YFSETQ come from the germline V gene. Trimming removed 0 bases from V and 4 bases from J, with 10 bases in between. This CDR3 contains 15 residues. The CDR3 nucleotides read TGCGCCAGCAGCTTGGGCCAGACAAGTAATGAAAAACTGTTTTTT. Amino acids: CASSLGQTSNEKLFF. The full variable domain, rest sourced from reference TRBV5-1 and TRBJ1-4, is KAGVTQTPRYLIKTRGQQVTLSCSPISGHRSVSWYQQTPGQGLQFLFEYFSETQRNKGNFPGRFSGRQFSNSRSEMNVSTLELGDSALYLCASSLGQTSNEKLFFGSGTQLSVL.

V is TRBV11-2 and J is TRBJ2-1, with 7 bases fitting TRBD1. The germline CDR1 and CDR2 sequences are SGHAT and FQNNGV. This CDR3 has 14 residues. The V segment lost 4 bases and the J segment 1 base; nucleotides outside the gene matches: 1. The CDR3 here is CASSSQGSYNEQFF. The CDR3 DNA follows: TGTGCCAGCAGCTCACAGGGGTCCTACAATGAGCAGTTCTTC.

The J gene is TRBJ1-5, the V gene TRBV10-3; no definite D call. V was pared by 3 bases and J by 0 bases, with 9 bases between. The length of the CDR3 is 15 residues. CDR1 is ENHRY, CDR2 SYGVKD, per germline. CDR3 sequence: CAISDTSHSNQPQHF. Written as DNA, the CDR3 is TGTGCCATCAGTGACACTTCCCATAGCAATCAGCCCCAGCATTTT.

The V gene is TRBV29-1, the J gene TRBJ2-1, with a weak D call TRBD2 (5 bases). Trimming left V 6 bases short and J 2 bases short, with 17 bases between. This CDR3 is 15 amino acids long. The V gene's germline CDR1 is SQVTM and CDR2 ANQGSEA. As DNA, the CDR3 is TGCAGCGTCGGTTCTCTATACGGGGCCTACAATGAGCAGTTCTTC. Amino acids: CSVGSLYGAYNEQFF.

V is TRBV6-5 and J is TRBJ2-3, with D unclear. V lost 8 bases and J 3 bases, leaving 12 bases between the germline ends. CDR1 and CDR2 from the germline V gene are MNHEY and SVGAGI. The CDR3 is 13 amino acids. The CDR3 DNA follows: TGTGCCAGCGGTCGGTCTTGGACAGATACGCAGTATTTT. Residues: CASGRSWTDTQYF.

V gene TRBV19 combines with J gene TRBJ1-1; the match to TRBD1 covers 7 bases. The CDR3 loop spans 15 amino acids. Germline lookup yields CDR1 LNHDA and CDR2 SQIVND (reference sequence). V was pared by 5 bases and J by 6 bases, with 12 bases of the junction left unmatched. This CDR3 reads CASSPLTGKVAEAFF. The CDR3 nucleotides are TGTGCCAGTAGTCCCCTGACAGGGAAGGTCGCTGAAGCTTTCTTT.

The J gene is TRBJ2-3, the V gene TRBV4-2; the match to TRBD2 covers 9 bases. The CDR3 loop spans 17 amino acids. Germline V gene data show CDR1 as LGHNA and CDR2 as YNFKEQ. Losses at the gene ends were 0 bases for V and 1 base for J; bases not matched to a gene: 5. CDR3 DNA sequence: TGTGCCAGCAGCCAAGAGAGGAGGACTAGCGGCACAGATACGCAGTATTTT. Translating it yields CASSQERRTSGTDTQYF.

The chain carries TRBV5-1 and TRBJ2-3; 9 bases agree with TRBD2. V lost 6 bases, J lost 2 bases, and 16 bases stayed unmatched. Germline loops: CDR1 SGHRS, CDR2 YFSETQ. The CDR3 is 18 amino acids. CDR3 region: CASTASGGLAPFTDTQYF. CDR3 DNA sequence: TGCGCCAGCACCGCCAGTGGGGGACTAGCCCCTTTCACAGATACGCAGTATTTT. Together with reference TRBV5-1 and TRBJ2-3, the CDR3 gives the full variable domain: KAGVTQTPRYLIKTRGQQVTLSCSPISGHRSVSWYQQTPGQGLQFLFEYFSETQRNKGNFPGRFSGRQFSNSRSEMNVSTLELGDSALYLCASTASGGLAPFTDTQYFGPGTRLTVL.

The chain is built from TRBV29-1 and TRBJ2-7; 8 bases line up with TRBD2. The V gene end was trimmed by 6 bases and the J gene end by 9 bases; junction bases not matched to a gene: 16. The CDR3 is made up of 14 amino acids. Germline CDR1 SQVTM, CDR2 ANQGSEA. CDR3 loop: CSVTIVLAGPGQYF. As DNA, the CDR3 is TGCAGCGTGACTATTGTCCTAGCGGGCCCAGGGCAGTACTTC.

This rearrangement joins TRBV7-9 to TRBJ1-5; the D is unclear. Trimming shortened V by 3 bases and J by 6 bases, and 6 bases separated the two germline ends. Germline values: CDR1 SEHNR, CDR2 FQNEAQ (reference sequence). CDR3 length: 12 amino acids. CDR3 residues: CASSFEGQPQHF. In DNA, the CDR3 is TGTGCCAGCAGCTTCGAGGGTCAGCCCCAGCATTTT.

This clone was seen just once. The CDR3 bases are TGTGCCAGCAGTAGGGGAGGGGACACCCGCACCGGGGAGCTGTTTTTT. Translating it yields CASSRGGDTRTGELFF. The rearrangement joins TRBV25-1 to TRBJ2-2, with D maybe TRBD2 (7 bases). Germline lookup yields CDR1 MGHDK and CDR2 SYGVNS. Trimming took off 5 bases at V and 4 bases at J, with 17 bases between the two ends. The CDR3 contains 16 residues.

The chain recombines TRBV9 with TRBJ1-2; TRBD1 might be the D (5 bases). The CDR3 has 13 amino acids. V shed 4 bases and J shed 4 bases, with 11 bases lying between them. CDR1 is SGDLS and CDR2 is YYNGEE in the germline V gene. The CDR3 sequence is CASSLGGVYGYTF. The DNA of the CDR3 is TGTGCCAGCAGCCTGGGGGGGGTCTATGGCTACACCTTC.

The chain recombines TRBV30 with TRBJ1-2, with unresolved D. Per the germline V gene, CDR1 is GTSNPN and CDR2 is SVGIG (reference sequence). The CDR3 totals 11 residues. V was clipped by 8 bases and J by 7 bases, with 14 bases between them. CDR3 amino acids: CAREAKSGYTF. The CDR3 DNA reads as TGTGCCCGGGAAGCGAAGTCTGGCTACACCTTC. Together with reference TRBV30 and TRBJ1-2, the CDR3 gives the full variable domain: SQTIHQWPATLVQPVGSPLSLECTVEGTSNPNLYWYRQAAGRGLQLLFYSVGIGQISSEVPQNLSASRPQDRQFILSSKKLLLSDSGFYLCAREAKSGYTFGSGTRLTVV.

The chain has TRBV6-5 and TRBJ1-2; no clear D gene. The V gene's germline CDR1 is MNHEY and CDR2 SVGAGI. The CDR3 extends over 12 amino acids. The germline V and J ends were trimmed by 6 bases and 4 bases, with 9 bases remaining between them. CDR3: CASSTGGYGYTF. The CDR3 nucleotides read TGTGCCAGCAGCACGGGTGGCTATGGCTACACCTTC.